A single sample is the source of the 15 T cell receptor beta chains below, sequenced in a study of early T cells in non-severe SARS-CoV-2 infection. Each CDR3 protein gets one entry after TCRdb re-called the 5' RACE reads with MiXCR. The data hold roughly 57,000 distinct CDR3 sequences, with under 15% observed a single time. Sequencing input: whole blood. The source of these receptors is an adult who was a healthcare worker with PCR-confirmed SARS-CoV-2 infection or an uninfected control (not recorded which).

The table lists this clonotype with many counts. The chain couples TRBV11-2 to TRBJ2-5, with 8 positions matching TRBD2. Germline V gene data show CDR1 as SGHAT and CDR2 as FQNNGV. CDR3 length equals 15 residues. V shed 5 bases and J 2 bases; nucleotides not matched to a gene: 7. This CDR3 reads CASSRLANNQETQYF. DNA for the CDR3: TGTGCCAGCAGCCGACTAGCGAATAATCAAGAGACCCAGTACTTC.

The chain has TRBV15 and TRBJ1-1; D possibly corresponds to TRBD1 (5 bases). CDR3 length: 13 residues. Trimming pared 1 base from V and 11 bases from J, leaving 14 bases between. Germline lookup yields CDR1 LNHNV and CDR2 YYDKDF (reference sequence). CDR3 coding DNA: TGTGCCACCAGCAGAGTAGGGGAAGGGGAGGCTTTCTTT. Residues: CATSRVGEGEAFF. Full variable domain (remainder filled in from reference TRBV15 and TRBJ1-1): DAMVIQNPRYQVTQFGKPVTLSCSQTLNHNVMYWYQQKSSQAPKLLFHYYDKDFNNEADTPDNFQSRRPNTSFCFLDIRSPGLGDTAMYLCATSRVGEGEAFFGQGTRLTVV.

This chain links TRBV27 with TRBJ2-3, with 9 bases that match TRBD1. V dropped 4 bases and J dropped 3; count of bases not matched to a gene: 5. Germline lookup yields CDR1 MNHEY and CDR2 SMNVEV (reference sequence). This CDR3 spans 15 amino acids. The CDR3 nucleotides read TGTGCCAGCAGTTACCGGGACAGGGCTACAGATACGCAGTATTTT. Its translation is CASSYRDRATDTQYF.

The rearrangement joins TRBV30 to TRBJ2-7, with D possibly being TRBD1 (5 bases). Between the trimmed V and J ends, which lost 1 base and 6 bases, there was a span of 13 bases. The CDR3 loop spans 13 amino acids. The germline CDR1 and CDR2 sequences are GTSNPN and SVGIG (reference sequence). CDR3 nucleotide sequence: TGTGCCTGGAGTGACAGAGCTAGGGGCGAGCAGTACTTC. Protein product: CAWSDRARGEQYF. Looking up the rest from reference TRBV30 and TRBJ2-7 gives the full variable domain: SQTIHQWPATLVQPVGSPLSLECTVEGTSNPNLYWYRQAAGRGLQLLFYSVGIGQISSEVPQNLSASRPQDRQFILSSKKLLLSDSGFYLCAWSDRARGEQYFGPGTRLTVT.

This clonotype has more than one count but fewer than ten. The chain carries TRBV6-5 and TRBJ1-2, with D perhaps TRBD1 (5 bases). CDR3 length: 12 residues. Trimming stripped 7 bases from V and 4 bases from J, with 10 bases between. The germline V gene encodes CDR1 MNHEY and CDR2 SVGAGI. CDR3 sequence: CASKTGTYGYTF. The DNA of the CDR3 is TGTGCCAGCAAAACAGGAACCTATGGCTACACCTTC.

There are a few counts of this clonotype. The chain employs TRBV7-9 and TRBJ1-1; TRBD1 matches at 7 bases. The V gene end was trimmed by 5 bases and the J gene end by 1 base; junction bases not matched to a gene: 1. This CDR3 comprises 13 residues. The germline CDR1 and CDR2 sequences are SEHNR and FQNEAQ (reference sequence). CDR3 nucleotides: TGTGCCAGCAGCCAGGGGGGGAACACTGAAGCTTTCTTT. Residues: CASSQGGNTEAFF. Looking up the rest from reference TRBV7-9 and TRBJ1-1 gives the full variable domain: DTGVSQNPRHKITKRGQNVTFRCDPISEHNRLYWYRQTLGQGPEFLTYFQNEAQLEKSRLLSDRFSAERPKGSFSTLEIQRTEQGDSAMYLCASSQGGNTEAFFGQGTRLTVV.

The rearrangement joins TRBV6-2 or TRBV6-3 to TRBJ2-7; D is undetermined. The CDR3 covers 15 residues. Trimming pared 3 bases from V and 2 bases from J, leaving 14 bases between. Per the germline V gene, CDR1 is MNHEY and CDR2 is SVGEGT. The CDR3 sequence is CASSYGNTRTYEQYF. The CDR3 region has the DNA TGTGCCAGCAGTTATGGGAACACCCGAACCTACGAGCAGTACTTC.

This clonotype was seen repeatedly, ten times or more. The rearrangement uses TRBV12-3 or TRBV12-4 and TRBJ1-1; TRBD1 might be the D (6 bases). This CDR3 has 15 residues. V was shortened by 11 bases and J by 5 bases, with 24 bases between the two germline ends. CDR3 sequence (DNA): TGTGCCTGCAACGGCGGCGGGGGGCGGAGGACTGAAGCTTTCTTT. Its protein is CACNGGGGRRTEAFF.

J is TRBJ1-1 and V is TRBV2, with D perhaps TRBD1 (5 bases). The V and J ends lost 7 bases and 8 bases respectively, with 14 bases between them. The CDR3 extends over 12 amino acids. Germline values: CDR1 SNHLY, CDR2 FYNNEI. The CDR3 sequence: CASIGGSIEAFF. The CDR3 DNA sequence: TGTGCCAGCATCGGGGGATCCATAGAAGCTTTCTTT.

The rearrangement uses TRBV11-2 and TRBJ2-5, with D maybe TRBD2 (6 bases). Trimming removed 0 bases from V and 4 bases from J, with 15 bases in between. This CDR3 is built from 16 residues. Per the germline V gene, CDR1 is SGHAT and CDR2 is FQNNGV. The CDR3 loop is CASSLDGERRAETQYF. The CDR3 coding sequence is TGTGCCAGCAGCTTAGATGGGGAGAGGAGGGCAGAGACCCAGTACTTC.

A few counts support this clonotype. The chain combines TRBV12-3 or TRBV12-4 with TRBJ2-3; D not resolved. CDR3 length equals 13 residues. Deletions cut 7 bases from V and 3 bases from J, with 11 bases between. The CDR3 loop reads CASKDHATDTQYF. CDR3 DNA: TGTGCCAGCAAAGACCACGCGACAGATACGCAGTATTTT.

This clonotype was observed at least ten times. The chain carries TRBV20-1 and TRBJ1-1, with TRBD1 as a possible D gene (6 bases). The CDR3 totals 14 residues. Trimming took 2 bases from V and 8 from J, leaving 18 bases between them. Germline CDR1 DFQATT, CDR2 SNEGSKA (reference sequence). The CDR3 DNA reads TGCAGTGCTAGACCGGACAGTCGGGACTACGAAGCTTTCTTT. Amino acids: CSARPDSRDYEAFF.

The chain carries TRBV2 and TRBJ2-5; D unresolved. This CDR3 is built from 12 residues. V dropped 8 bases and J dropped 4 bases, with 11 bases sitting between them. The germline V gene has CDR1 SNHLY and CDR2 FYNNEI. The CDR3 nucleotides are TGTGCCAGCGCGGAAGCGATAGAGACCCAGTACTTC. It codes for CASAEAIETQYF.

This clonotype was counted a few times. The chain couples TRBV2 to TRBJ2-3; the D gene is possibly TRBD1 (5 bases). CDR3 length: 13 amino acids. V gave up 6 bases and J gave up 9 bases, with 16 bases separating them. Germline V gene lookup returns CDR1 SNHLY and CDR2 FYNNEI. This chain's CDR3 is CASSLSLGRTQYF. The CDR3 DNA sequence: TGTGCCAGCAGCCTTTCGTTGGGGCGGACGCAGTATTTT. The full variable domain, with the rest looked up from reference TRBV2 and TRBJ2-3, is EPEVTQTPSHQVTQMGQEVILRCVPISNHLYFYWYRQILGQKVEFLVSFYNNEISEKSEIFDDQFSVERPDGSNFTLKIRSTKLEDSAMYFCASSLSLGRTQYFGPGTRLTVL.

The chain recombines TRBV5-8 with TRBJ1-4; 7 bases fit TRBD1. The CDR3 is 16 residues long. CDR1 and CDR2 (germline): SGHTS, YDEGEE. The junction had 10 bases not matched to a gene; V was cut back by 0 bases and J by 8 bases. In DNA form, the CDR3 reads TGTGCCAGCAGCTTGGGGCAGGGGGAGATCAGCGAAAAACTGTTTTTT. Its protein product is CASSLGQGEISEKLFF. Combining the CDR3 with reference TRBV5-8 and TRBJ1-4 gives the whole variable domain EAGVTQSPTHLIKTRGQQATLRCSPISGHTSVYWYQQALGLGLQFLLWYDEGEERNRGNFPPRFSGRQFPNYSSELNVNALELEDSALYLCASSLGQGEISEKLFFGSGTQLSVL.